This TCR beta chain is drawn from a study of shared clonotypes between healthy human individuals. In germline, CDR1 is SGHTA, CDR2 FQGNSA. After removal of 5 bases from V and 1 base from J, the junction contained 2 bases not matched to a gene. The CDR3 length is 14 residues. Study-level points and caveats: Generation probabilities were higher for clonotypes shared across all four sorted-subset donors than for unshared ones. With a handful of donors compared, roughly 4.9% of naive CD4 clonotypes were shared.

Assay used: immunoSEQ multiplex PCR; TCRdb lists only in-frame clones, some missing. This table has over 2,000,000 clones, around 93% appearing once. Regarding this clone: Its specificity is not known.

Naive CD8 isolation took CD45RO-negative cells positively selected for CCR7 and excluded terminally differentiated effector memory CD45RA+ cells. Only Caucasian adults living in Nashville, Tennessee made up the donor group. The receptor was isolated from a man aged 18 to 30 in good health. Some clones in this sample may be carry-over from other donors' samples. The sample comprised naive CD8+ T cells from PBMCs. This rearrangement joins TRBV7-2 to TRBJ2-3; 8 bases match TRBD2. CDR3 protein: CASSQLAGTDTQYF. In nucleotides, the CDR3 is TGTGCCAGCAGCCAACTAGCGGGCACAGATACGCAGTATTTT. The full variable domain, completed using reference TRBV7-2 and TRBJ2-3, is GAGVSQSPSNKVTEKGKDVELRCDPISGHTALYWYRQSLGQGLEFLIYFQGNSAPDKSGLPSDRFSAERTGGSVSTLTIQRTQQEDSAVYLCASSQLAGTDTQYFGPGTRLTVL.